This is a list of T cell receptor beta chains from one sample in a study of shared clonotypes between healthy human individuals. Only in-frame clones appear in the TCRdb table, and some are missing; sequencing was by immunoSEQ multiplex PCR. The top ten hold approximately 0.35% of the sample, which has roughly 2,500,000 clones, more than 85% seen once. Sequenced: naive CD4+ T cells from PBMCs. These TCRs come from a man aged 18 to 30 in good health. Some clones in this sample may be carry-over from other donors' samples. CDR3s include the opening cysteine and the closing phenylalanine or tryptophan. Fields, in order: J gene, clone size, V gene, D gene, CDR3 protein, CDR3 DNA. D genes are given only for firm matches. The size of a clone is reported for some rows only, either as once, few or many, or as a class for expanded clones.

>TRBJ2-3|.|TRBV28|.
CASSFGFGASRTDTQYF
TGTGCCAGCAGTTTTGGTTTTGGGGCCTCGAGAACAGATACGCAGTATTTT
>TRBJ2-7|.|TRBV30|TRBD1
CAWSDPGQGIYEQYF
TGTGCCTGGAGTGACCCGGGACAGGGAATCTACGAGCAGTACTTC
>TRBJ1-2|.|TRBV28|.
CASSLGRGNYGYTF
TGTGCCAGCAGTTTAGGGAGGGGGAACTATGGCTACACCTTC
>TRBJ1-4|few|TRBV2|.
CASSENRITGELFF
TGTGCCAGCAGTGAAAACAGGATCACGGGCGAACTGTTTTTT
>TRBJ2-5|few|TRBV5-1|.
CASSSGQQETQYF
TGCGCCAGCAGCTCAGGACAGCAAGAGACCCAGTACTTC
>TRBJ2-3|.|TRBV7-2|TRBD2
CASSLTSGSPLPNF
TGTGCCAGCAGCTTAACTAGCGGGAGTCCCCTTCCCAATTTT
>TRBJ1-2|.|TRBV7-2|.
CASSLESGSYGYTF
TGTGCCAGCAGCTTAGAGTCAGGGTCCTATGGCTACACCTTC
>TRBJ2-7|.|TRBV4-1|.
CASSPQGGLEQYF
TGCGCCAGCAGCCCCCAAGGGGGGCTCGAGCAGTACTTC
>TRBJ2-7|.|TRBV25-1|.
CASSEYQRQYF
TGTGCCAGCAGTGAATACCAGCGGCAGTACTTC
>TRBJ1-5|.|TRBV5-5|.
CASSLVRVGQPQHF
TGTGCCAGCAGCTTGGTAAGGGTCGGTCAGCCCCAGCATTTT
>TRBJ2-5|.|TRBV7-8|.
CASSPGVFRSDQYF
TGTGCCAGCAGCCCGGGGGTTTTTAGGTCAGACCAGTACTTC
>TRBJ1-2|.|TRBV18|.
CASSPRLTDGGLYYGYTF
TGTGCCAGCTCACCACGTTTAACGGACGGTGGCCTTTACTATGGCTACACCTTC
>TRBJ2-1|.|TRBV9|.
CASSAEQFF
TGTGCCAGCAGCGCCGAGCAGTTCTTC
>TRBJ2-3|.|TRBV7-9|TRBD1
CASSFLDRPGGYTQYF
TGTGCCAGCAGCTTTCTGGACAGGCCGGGCGGATATACGCAGTATTTT
>TRBJ1-5|.|TRBV27|.
CASRRGPLGENQPQHF
TGTGCCAGCAGACGGGGCCCACTTGGGGAAAATCAGCCCCAGCATTTT
>TRBJ2-2|.|TRBV11-2|.
CASSLLPSTNTGELFF
TGTGCCAGCAGCTTACTACCCTCCACGAACACCGGGGAGCTGTTTTTT